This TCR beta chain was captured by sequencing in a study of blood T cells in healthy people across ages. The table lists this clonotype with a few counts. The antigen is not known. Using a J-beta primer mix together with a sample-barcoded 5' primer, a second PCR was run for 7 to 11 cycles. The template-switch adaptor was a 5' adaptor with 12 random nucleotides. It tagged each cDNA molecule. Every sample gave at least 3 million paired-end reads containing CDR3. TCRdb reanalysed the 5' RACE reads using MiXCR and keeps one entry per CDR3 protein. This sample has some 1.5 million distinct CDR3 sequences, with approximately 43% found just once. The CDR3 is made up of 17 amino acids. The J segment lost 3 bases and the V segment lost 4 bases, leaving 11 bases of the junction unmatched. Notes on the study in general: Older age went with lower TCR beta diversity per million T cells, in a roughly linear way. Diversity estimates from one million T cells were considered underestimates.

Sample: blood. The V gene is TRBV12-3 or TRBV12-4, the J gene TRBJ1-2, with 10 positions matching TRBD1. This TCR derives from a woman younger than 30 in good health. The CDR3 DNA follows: TGTGCCAGCAGTTCGCCTTTGGGACAGGGGTTTGACTATGGCTACACCTTC. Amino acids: CASSSPLGQGFDYGYTF.